The sequence of this T cell receptor beta chain was determined in a study of shared clonotypes between healthy human individuals. Overall study: Per donor, three plates held CD4 naive cells, three held CD4 memory, two held CD8 naive and one held CD8 memory.

As to this clone: The antigen remains undetermined.

Germline values: CDR1 SGHTA, CDR2 FQGTGA. The CDR3 totals 13 residues. Trimming left V 2 bases short and J 4 bases short, with 7 bases between. Findings and caveats of the study: Investigators expected sequencing depth to affect clonotype sharing among donors.

Selected positively for CCR7 and CD45RO-negative, naive CD8 cells excluded terminally differentiated effector memory CD45RA+ cells. The study drew all its donors from Caucasian adults living in Nashville, Tennessee. Data came from immunoSEQ multiplex PCR; TCRdb stores just in-frame clones and leaves some out. This table has about 1,800,000 clones, less than 95% appearing once. The chain combines TRBV7-3 with TRBJ2-3, with D perhaps given as TRBD1 or TRBD2 (5 bases each). This TCR was sampled from a man between 18 and 35 years old in good health. The sequenced sample consisted of naive CD8+ T cells sorted from blood. CDR3 in DNA: TGTGCCAGCAGCTTACAGGGAGCAGATACGCAGTATTTT. Protein sequence: CASSLQGADTQYF.